This passage covers 9 T cell receptor beta chains from one sample sequenced in a study of cytomegalovirus exposure and HLA in healthy donors. In the PCR, 60 Vbeta and 13 Jbeta primers were used. Assay used: immunoSEQ multiplex PCR; TCRdb lists only in-frame clones, some missing. The sample yields about 170,000 clones, 75% to 85% seen once. The material sequenced was PBMCs. The receptors here all came from a woman between 45 and 60 years old in good health and CMV-seronegative.

A few counts support this clone. The chain has TRBV7-9 and TRBJ1-3; D is undetermined. The V end was cut by 2 bases, the J end by 1 base, with 6 bases between. CDR3 length equals 14 residues. CDR1 is SEHNR and CDR2 is FQNEAQ in the germline V gene (reference sequence). CDR3 region: CASSLSISGNTIYF. CDR3 bases: TGTGCCAGCAGCTTATCCATTTCTGGAAACACCATATATTTT.

The gene calls are TRBV6-5 and TRBJ1-5, with 8 bases fitting TRBD1. The CDR3 loop spans 15 amino acids. Germline lookup yields CDR1 MNHEY and CDR2 SVGAGI. The trim removed 7 bases at V and 0 bases at J, leaving 5 bases unmatched. CDR3 nucleotide sequence: TGTGCCAGCACGAAACAGGGGGGTAGCAATCAGCCCCAGCATTTT. Its translation: CASTKQGGSNQPQHF.

The chain links TRBV18 to TRBJ2-7, with D maybe TRBD1 (6 bases). The V end was cut by 3 bases, the J end by 0 bases, with 9 bases between. The CDR3 sequence is 14 residues long. Germline assignment: CDR1 KGHSH and CDR2 LQKENI. The CDR3 DNA reads TGTGCCAGCTCACCTGGACAGACCTCCTACGAGCAGTACTTC. Its translation is CASSPGQTSYEQYF.

The rearrangement uses TRBV21-1 and TRBJ2-7; the table's TRBD1 call for D was not verified on the DNA. TRBV21-1 is classified as a pseudogene. CDR3 length: 17 amino acids. The CDR3 spells CASSAMYRDTPSYEQYF. Written as DNA, the CDR3 is TGTGCCAGCAGCGCGATGTACCGGGACACCCCCTCTTACGAGCAGTACTTC.

The rearrangement uses TRBV7-8 and TRBJ1-5; tentative D call: TRBD1 (6 bases). V was cut by 1 base and J by 3 bases, with 10 bases left in between. Germline V lookup: CDR1 SGHVS, CDR2 FQNEAQ. The CDR3 totals 15 residues. The CDR3 loop reads CASSLVWDTNQPQHF. The CDR3 nucleotides are TGTGCCAGCAGCTTAGTTTGGGACACCAATCAGCCCCAGCATTTT.

The chain uses TRBV30 and TRBJ1-6; D gene ambiguous. From germline, CDR1 is GTSNPN and CDR2 SVGIG (reference sequence). The CDR3 covers 12 residues. V was cut by 0 bases and J by 11 bases, with 8 bases left in between. Here the CDR3 DNA reads TGTGCCTGGAGTGTTTGGTCAGCACCCCTCCACTTT. It encodes CAWSVWSAPLHF.

A remark on this clone: The same CDR3 is also encoded by other DNA sequences in this sample. The chain employs TRBV11-2 and TRBJ2-7, with a possible D match to TRBD2 (6 bases). Deletions cut 3 bases from V and 0 bases from J, with 9 bases between. The CDR3 has 14 residues. Germline values: CDR1 SGHAT, CDR2 FQNNGV. The CDR3 DNA reads as TGTGCCAGCAGCTTCTCCGGGGGCTCCTACGAGCAGTACTTC. This translates into CASSFSGGSYEQYF.

V is TRBV4-2 and J is TRBJ2-3, with 9 nucleotides matching TRBD2. The CDR3 runs to 16 residues. The junction had 5 bases not matched to a gene; V was cut back by 1 base and J by 3 bases. The germline V gene has CDR1 LGHNA and CDR2 YNFKEQ. CDR3 region: CASSQGAGGPTDTQYF. In nucleotides, the CDR3 is TGTGCCAGCAGCCAAGGGGCGGGGGGGCCGACAGATACGCAGTATTTT.

This rearrangement joins TRBV19 to TRBJ2-7, with TRBD2 matching over 14 bases. There are 15 residues in the CDR3. CDR1 is LNHDA, CDR2 SQIVND, per germline (reference sequence). V lost 5 bases and J lost 6; bases outside the gene matches: 6. The CDR3: CASSAGTSGRGEQYF. In nucleotides, the CDR3 is TGTGCCAGTAGTGCCGGGACTAGCGGGAGAGGCGAGCAGTACTTC.